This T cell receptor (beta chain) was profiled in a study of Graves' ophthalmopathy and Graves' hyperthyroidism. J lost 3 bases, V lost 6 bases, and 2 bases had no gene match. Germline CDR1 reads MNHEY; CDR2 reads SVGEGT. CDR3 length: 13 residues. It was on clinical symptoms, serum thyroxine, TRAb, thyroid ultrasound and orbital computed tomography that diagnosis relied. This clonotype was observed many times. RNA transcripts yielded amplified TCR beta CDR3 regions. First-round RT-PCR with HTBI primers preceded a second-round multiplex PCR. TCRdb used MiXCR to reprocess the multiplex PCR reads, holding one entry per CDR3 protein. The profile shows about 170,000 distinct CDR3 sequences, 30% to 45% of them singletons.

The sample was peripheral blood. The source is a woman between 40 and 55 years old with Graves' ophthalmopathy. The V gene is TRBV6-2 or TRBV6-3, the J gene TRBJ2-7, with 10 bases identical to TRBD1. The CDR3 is CASSRDRGYEQYF. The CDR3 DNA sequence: TGTGCCAGCAGCCGGGACAGGGGCTACGAGCAGTACTTC.